This TCR beta chain comes out of a study of T cells in Graves' hyperthyroidism and ophthalmopathy. Graves' hyperthyroidism was deemed stable given no ophthalmopathy progression within 18 months. Orbital computed tomography, thyroid ultrasound, serum thyroxine and TRAb, and clinical symptoms together informed the diagnoses. The CDR3 has 15 residues. V shed 5 bases and J shed 3 bases, with 17 bases lying between them. Germline V gene sequence: CDR1 MNHEY, CDR2 SMNVEV (reference sequence). Points from the study as a whole: Onset of ophthalmopathy came a median roughly 6.9 months after the model predicted it. Blood also carried most thyroid clonotypes expanded above 0.001.

This clonotype was counted at least ten times. What it binds is not known. RNA transcripts provided the source from which TCR beta CDR3 regions were amplified. First-round RT-PCR of the TCR CDR3 relied on the HTBI primer set. TCRdb itself ran the multiplex PCR reads through MiXCR, one entry per CDR3 protein. The table includes fewer than 550,000 distinct CDR3 sequences, approximately 14% detected once. The clonotype originates from a woman younger than 35 with Graves' hyperthyroidism. The sample was blood. The chain has TRBV27 and TRBJ2-7; weak D call: TRBD2 (5 bases). For the CDR3, the DNA is TGTGCCAGCAGTCCCTATAAGGCACGGGACTACGAGCAGTACTTC. This encodes CASSPYKARDYEQYF.